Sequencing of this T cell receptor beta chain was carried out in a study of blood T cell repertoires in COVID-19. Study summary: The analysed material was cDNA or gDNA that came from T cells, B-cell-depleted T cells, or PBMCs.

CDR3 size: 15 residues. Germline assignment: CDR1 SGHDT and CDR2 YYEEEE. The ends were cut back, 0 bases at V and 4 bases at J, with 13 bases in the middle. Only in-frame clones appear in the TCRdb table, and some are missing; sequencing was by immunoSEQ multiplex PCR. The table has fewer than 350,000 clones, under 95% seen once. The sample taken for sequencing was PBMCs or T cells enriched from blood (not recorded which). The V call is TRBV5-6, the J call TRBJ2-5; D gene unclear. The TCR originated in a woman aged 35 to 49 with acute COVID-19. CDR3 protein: CASSLAGGSTETQYF. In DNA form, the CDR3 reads TGTGCCAGCAGCTTGGCGGGTGGTAGCACAGAGACCCAGTACTTC.